Following are 18 T cell receptor beta chains from one sample sequenced in a study of T-cell memory formation after mild COVID-19. TCRdb re-derived calls from the 5' RACE reads in MiXCR, one entry per CDR3 protein. The sample lists over 300,000 distinct CDR3 sequences, 20% to 25% occurring once. Material: PBMCs or a T cell subset sorted from them (not recorded which). The source is a man aged 18 to 29 who had mild COVID-19 (a few samples of this study predate the infection). Cell type and time point are not known.

V and J are TRBV28 and TRBJ2-7, with a possible D match to TRBD1 (6 bases). Trimming stripped 6 bases from V and 0 bases from J, with 15 bases between. This CDR3 is built from 15 residues. Germline assignment: CDR1 MDHEN and CDR2 SYDVKM. The CDR3 DNA sequence: TGTGCCAGCAGGTCGGGACAATTCAGCTCCTACGAGCAGTACGTC. Its translation is CASRSGQFSSYEQYV.

The chain recombines TRBV20-1 with TRBJ1-2, with D maybe TRBD1 (5 bases). Trimming removed 0 bases from V and 4 bases from J, with 18 bases in between. CDR3 length: 16 residues. Germline V gene data show CDR1 as DFQATT and CDR2 as SNEGSKA (reference sequence). This CDR3 reads CSARDPGGRIIYGYTF. In DNA, the CDR3 is TGCAGTGCTAGAGATCCGGGGGGGAGAATCATCTATGGCTACACCTTC.

The gene calls are TRBV27 and TRBJ2-4; D remains unclear. The CDR3 is made up of 15 amino acids. The ends were cut back, 1 base at V and 0 bases at J, with 7 bases in the middle. Germline V lookup: CDR1 MNHEY, CDR2 SMNVEV (reference sequence). As DNA, the CDR3 is TGTGCCAGCAGTTTATTAGGGATAGCCAAAAACATTCAGTACTTC. Protein sequence: CASSLLGIAKNIQYF.

The rearrangement joins TRBV6-6 to TRBJ2-1; 7 bases agree with TRBD2. In germline, CDR1 is MNHNY, CDR2 SVGAGI (reference sequence). The CDR3 extends over 13 amino acids. With V trimmed by 2 bases and J by 9 bases, 4 bases remained unmatched. In DNA form, the CDR3 reads TGTGCCAGCAGTTACGGGAGGGATCGTGAGCAGTTCTTC. Translating gives CASSYGRDREQFF.

The CDR3 region is CSARRPSGGIGDTQYF. The CDR3 region has the DNA TGCAGTGCTAGAAGGCCTAGCGGGGGGATTGGAGATACGCAGTATTTT. V gene TRBV20-1 combines with J gene TRBJ2-3, with 11 nucleotides matching TRBD2. With 2 bases clipped from V and 5 bases from J, the junction kept 9 bases outside the gene matches. This CDR3 comprises 16 residues. Germline CDR1 DFQATT, CDR2 SNEGSKA (reference sequence).

The chain joins TRBV4-3 to TRBJ1-2; D is unclear. The CDR3 extends over 13 amino acids. The germline CDR1 and CDR2 sequences are LGHNA and YSLEER. Between the trimmed V and J ends, which lost 3 bases and 3 bases, there was a span of 8 bases. The CDR3 is CASSQNIDYGYTF. The CDR3 region has the DNA TGCGCCAGCAGCCAGAACATCGACTATGGCTACACCTTC.

The rearrangement links TRBV4-3 to TRBJ2-3, with D perhaps being TRBD1 or TRBD2 (5 bases each). Germline V gives CDR1 LGHNA, CDR2 YSLEER. The CDR3 runs to 14 residues. Deletions cut 5 bases from V and 2 bases from J, with 11 bases between. This chain's CDR3 is CASSDRDLTDTQYF. For the CDR3, the DNA is TGCGCCAGCAGCGACCGGGACCTCACAGATACGCAGTATTTT.

This clonotype was observed a few times. The J gene is TRBJ1-2, the V gene TRBV7-9; D gene unclear. The length of the CDR3 is 15 residues. Germline CDR1 is SEHNR and CDR2 is FQNEAQ (reference sequence). V gave up 5 bases and J gave up 0 bases, with 13 bases separating them. The DNA for the CDR3 is TGTGCCAGCAGCCAGACGGGGATGGCTAACTATGGCTACACCTTC. Translated: CASSQTGMANYGYTF. Complete variable domain (other parts from reference TRBV7-9 and TRBJ1-2): DTGVSQNPRHKITKRGQNVTFRCDPISEHNRLYWYRQTLGQGPEFLTYFQNEAQLEKSRLLSDRFSAERPKGSFSTLEIQRTEQGDSAMYLCASSQTGMANYGYTFGSGTRLTVV.

This chain uses TRBV11-2 with TRBJ2-5; 7 nucleotides align to TRBD2. CDR1 and CDR2 (germline): SGHAT, FQNNGV. Trimming removed 8 bases from V and 4 bases from J; junction bases left unmatched: 7. The CDR3 is 13 residues long. The CDR3 nucleotides are TGTGCCAGCTGCCGGAGCGGGGTAGAGACCCAGTACTTC. Protein product: CASCRSGVETQYF.

This chain connects TRBV6-1 to TRBJ2-7, with unresolved D. Germline V lookup: CDR1 MNHNS, CDR2 SASEGT. The CDR3 length is 11 residues. The V gene lost 6 bases and the J gene lost 2 bases, with 5 bases spanning the gap. The CDR3 nucleotides read TGTGCCAGCAGGCAAACCTACGAGCAGTACTTC. Encoded protein: CASRQTYEQYF.

This clonotype was seen at least ten times. The chain joins TRBV7-2 to TRBJ1-6; D is unclear. Trimming stripped 2 bases from V and 7 bases from J, with 15 bases between. CDR1 and CDR2 (germline): SGHTA, FQGNSA. The length of the CDR3 is 16 residues. CDR3 amino acids: CASSLLLVSQNSPLHF. CDR3 nucleotide sequence: TGTGCCAGCAGCTTATTGCTCGTCAGTCAGAATTCACCCCTCCACTTT.

The rearrangement uses TRBV4-2 and TRBJ2-1, with D perhaps TRBD1 (5 bases). The CDR3 contains 16 residues. CDR1 and CDR2 (germline): LGHNA, YNFKEQ. Trimming left V 0 bases short and J 1 base short, with 10 bases between. The CDR3 loop reads CASSQDKGLSYNEQFF. The CDR3 nucleotides read TGTGCCAGCAGCCAAGACAAGGGGCTATCCTACAATGAGCAGTTCTTC.

The chain uses TRBV5-1 and TRBJ2-5; no clear D gene. This CDR3 contains 16 residues. CDR1 is SGHRS, CDR2 YFSETQ, per germline. The V and J ends lost 0 bases and 2 bases respectively, with 14 bases between them. CDR3 nucleotide sequence: TGCGCCAGCAGCTTGGTTTTCGACGGTGGGCAAGAGACCCAGTACTTC. Translating it yields CASSLVFDGGQETQYF.

The CDR3 coding sequence is TGTGCCAGCCACGCGCTGAGCCGCGCTGGAGTGTATCAGCCCCAGCATTTT. Its protein is CASHALSRAGVYQPQHF. This chain links TRBV12-3 or TRBV12-4 with TRBJ1-5; no reliable D call. Trimming pared 8 bases from V and 5 bases from J, leaving 25 bases between. The CDR3 contains 17 residues.

In its sample, this clonotype was seen a few times. This sequence joins TRBV12-3 or TRBV12-4 and TRBJ2-7; D tentatively fits TRBD1 or TRBD2 (6 bases each). The CDR3 contains 13 residues. V lost 6 bases to trimming and J lost 4 bases, with 13 bases between them. CDR3 protein: CASSPGAGYEQYV. In nucleotides, the CDR3 is TGTGCCAGCAGCCCGGGGGCCGGTTACGAGCAGTACGTC.

The chain carries TRBV29-1 and TRBJ2-7; D tentatively fits TRBD1 or TRBD2 (6 bases each). The CDR3 spans 13 residues. V was clipped by 4 bases and J by 3 bases, with 13 bases between them. CDR1 is SQVTM, CDR2 ANQGSEA, per germline. The CDR3 protein is CSVVWGAGYEQYF. The DNA for the CDR3 is TGCAGCGTTGTTTGGGGGGCCGGCTACGAGCAGTACTTC.

The J gene is TRBJ1-1, the V gene TRBV6-2 or TRBV6-3, with a tentative D call TRBD1 (6 bases). This CDR3 is built from 13 residues. Trimming took off 6 bases at V and 8 bases at J, with 16 bases between the two ends. Germline V lookup: CDR1 MNHEY, CDR2 SVGEGT. This CDR3 reads CASRRYRVTEAFF. DNA for the CDR3: TGTGCCAGCAGGAGATACAGGGTCACAGAAGCTTTCTTT.

The rearrangement uses TRBV6-1 and TRBJ2-5, with TRBD1 as a possible D gene (6 bases). This CDR3 has 14 residues. Per the germline V gene, CDR1 is MNHNS and CDR2 is SASEGT. The V and J ends lost 4 bases and 5 bases respectively, with 14 bases between them. The CDR3 spells CASSGQGLWETQYF. CDR3 DNA sequence: TGTGCCAGCAGTGGTCAGGGGTTGTGGGAGACCCAGTACTTC.